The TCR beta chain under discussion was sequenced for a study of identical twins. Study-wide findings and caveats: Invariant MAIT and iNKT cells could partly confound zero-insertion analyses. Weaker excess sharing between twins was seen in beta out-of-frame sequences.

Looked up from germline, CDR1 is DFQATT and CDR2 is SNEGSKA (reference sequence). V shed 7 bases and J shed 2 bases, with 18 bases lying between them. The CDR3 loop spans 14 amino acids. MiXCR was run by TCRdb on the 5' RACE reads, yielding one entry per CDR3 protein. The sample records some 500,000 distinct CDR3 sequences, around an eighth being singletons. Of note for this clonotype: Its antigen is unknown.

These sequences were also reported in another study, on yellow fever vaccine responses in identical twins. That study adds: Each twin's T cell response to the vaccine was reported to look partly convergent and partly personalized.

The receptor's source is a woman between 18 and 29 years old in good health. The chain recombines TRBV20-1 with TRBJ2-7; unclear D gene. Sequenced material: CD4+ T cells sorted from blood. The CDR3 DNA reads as TGCAGTGGATCCCCTCCCAACTCGGCCTACGAGCAGTACTTC. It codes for CSGSPPNSAYEQYF.